Below are 26 T cell receptor beta chains sequenced from a single sample in a study of technical replicates of blood from a handful of donors. This table comes from immunoSEQ multiplex PCR, and its TCRdb copy is limited to in-frame clones, with some not included. The data contain approximately 59,000 clones, 90% to 95% of them singletons. The sequencing input was PBMCs. These receptors were obtained from a human donor in good health. Some clones in this sample may be carry-over from other donors' samples.

This chain joins TRBV30 and TRBJ2-1; maybe TRBD2 (6 bases). The CDR3 is made up of 17 amino acids. V was shortened by 6 bases and J by 0 bases, with 21 bases between the two germline ends. Per the germline V gene, CDR1 is GTSNPN and CDR2 is SVGIG (reference sequence). The CDR3 loop reads CACLGAGRTSSYNEQFF. CDR3 nucleotide sequence: TGTGCCTGCCTAGGGGCGGGGAGAACCTCCTCCTACAATGAGCAGTTCTTC.

The V gene is TRBV7-2, the J gene TRBJ2-1, with 7 bases aligning to TRBD2. The V segment lost 0 bases and the J segment 11 bases; nucleotides outside the gene matches: 7. Germline assignment: CDR1 SGHTA and CDR2 FQGNSA. The CDR3 is made up of 14 amino acids. The DNA of the CDR3 is TGTGCCAGCAGCTTAGCGGGAGCGGGAAGGAAGCAGTTCTTC. It specifies CASSLAGAGRKQFF.

This chain joins TRBV7-9 and TRBJ2-1; TRBD2 matches at 9 bases. This CDR3 is built from 17 residues. V lost 5 bases and J lost 0; bases outside the gene matches: 8. Germline values: CDR1 SEHNR, CDR2 FQNEAQ (reference sequence). The CDR3 DNA reads TGTGCCAGCAGCCAGCATAGCGGGGGAGGCTCCTACAATGAGCAGTTCTTC. The encoded protein is CASSQHSGGGSYNEQFF.

The rearrangement uses TRBV28 and TRBJ1-2; D is uncertain. Germline CDR1 is MDHEN and CDR2 is SYDVKM. The CDR3 length is 14 residues. The V end lost 2 bases, the J end lost 7 bases, and 14 bases lay between the germline ends. In DNA, the CDR3 is TGTGCCAGCAGTTTAGACACCTCGATAGGTGGCTACACCTTC. Its protein product is CASSLDTSIGGYTF.

V usage is TRBV10-3 and J usage is TRBJ2-3; D perhaps matches TRBD2 (7 bases). Germline V CDR1 and CDR2: ENHRY, SYGVKD. This CDR3 comprises 14 residues. With 10 bases removed from V and 2 bases from J, the gap between germline ends came to 16 bases. This chain's CDR3 is CATRGLATTDTQYF. The CDR3 nucleotides are TGTGCCACGCGGGGGCTAGCCACCACAGATACGCAGTATTTT.

V gene TRBV5-1 combines with J gene TRBJ1-1; D call uncertain. This CDR3 is 15 amino acids long. Trimming removed 0 bases at V and 0 bases at J, with 9 bases between. Germline loops: CDR1 SGHRS, CDR2 YFSETQ. The CDR3 here is CASSLAGRMNTEAFF. The CDR3 nucleotides read TGCGCCAGCAGCTTGGCGGGTCGGATGAACACTGAAGCTTTCTTT.

The rearrangement links TRBV7-2 to TRBJ1-6, with D possibly TRBD1 on 6 matching bases. With 6 bases removed from V and 9 bases from J, the gap between germline ends came to 15 bases. Germline CDR1 is SGHTA and CDR2 is FQGNSA. The CDR3 length is 14 residues. In nucleotides, the CDR3 is TGTGCCAGCAGAGACGGGACAAGTTCTTCACCCCTCCACTTT. This codes for CASRDGTSSSPLHF.

The chain links TRBV19 to TRBJ2-5; 11 bases align to TRBD2. The V and J ends lost 6 bases and 5 bases, in that order; junction bases with no gene match: 11. Germline CDR1 and CDR2: LNHDA and SQIVND (reference sequence). CDR3 length equals 16 residues. The CDR3 protein is CASSRLTSGNGETQYF. For the CDR3, the DNA is TGTGCCAGTAGCCGCTTGACTAGCGGGAACGGGGAGACCCAGTACTTC.

The chain couples TRBV9 to TRBJ1-2; D uncertain. In germline, CDR1 is SGDLS, CDR2 YYNGEE. CDR3 length: 14 residues. Trimming stripped 4 bases from V and 8 bases from J, with 18 bases between. The CDR3, as DNA: TGTGCCAGCAGCCCCCATACTTTGGTCGGGGGCTACACCTTC. The encoded protein is CASSPHTLVGGYTF. Combining the CDR3 with reference TRBV9 and TRBJ1-2 gives the whole variable domain DSGVTQTPKHLITATGQRVTLRCSPRSGDLSVYWYQQSLDQGLQFLIQYYNGEERAKGNILERFSAQQFPDLHSELNLSSLELGDSALYFCASSPHTLVGGYTFGSGTRLTVV.

This chain connects TRBV11-3 to TRBJ2-7; TRBD1 might be the D (6 bases). This CDR3 spans 12 amino acids. V was cut by 5 bases and J by 5 bases, with 10 bases left in between. The V gene's germline CDR1 is SGHNT and CDR2 YENEEA. The CDR3 spells CASSQGRDEQYF. The CDR3 DNA reads as TGTGCCAGCAGCCAGGGGCGGGACGAGCAGTACTTC.

The rearrangement uses TRBV4-1 and TRBJ2-7; D ambiguous. Trimming took 0 bases from V and 4 from J, leaving 13 bases between them. CDR1 and CDR2 from the germline V gene are MGHRA and YSYEKL. CDR3 length: 15 residues. CDR3: CASSQDRVRVYEQYF. The CDR3 nucleotides are TGCGCCAGCAGCCAAGATCGGGTCCGTGTGTACGAGCAGTACTTC.

The genes are TRBV7-9 and TRBJ2-7, with 7 bases matching TRBD1. This CDR3 comprises 12 residues. Trimming at V came to 2 bases and at J to 5 bases, leaving 0 bases not matched to a gene. The germline V gene encodes CDR1 SEHNR and CDR2 FQNEAQ (reference sequence). The CDR3 spells CASSLQGDEQYF. The CDR3 DNA sequence: TGTGCCAGCAGCTTACAGGGGGACGAGCAGTACTTC.

This clone occurred once. V is TRBV6-5 and J is TRBJ1-1; D is perhaps TRBD1 (5 bases). Between the trimmed V and J ends, which lost 6 bases and 0 bases, there was a span of 8 bases. The CDR3 has 13 amino acids. Germline CDR1 reads MNHEY; CDR2 reads SVGAGI. CDR3 loop: CASSPGLNTEAFF. The CDR3 DNA reads TGTGCCAGCAGCCCAGGGCTGAACACTGAAGCTTTCTTT.

V is TRBV5-8 and J is TRBJ1-1; 8 bases are a match to TRBD1. This CDR3 contains 16 residues. CDR1 and CDR2 from the germline V gene are SGHTS and YDEGEE. J was trimmed by 7 bases and V by 3 bases; bases with no gene match: 14. CDR3 loop: CASSSWLGRGLSEAFF. CDR3 nucleotide sequence: TGTGCCAGCAGCTCTTGGTTAGGCAGGGGGCTGAGTGAAGCTTTCTTT.

This chain joins TRBV11-2 and TRBJ2-5, with TRBD1 matching over 7 bases. CDR1 and CDR2 (germline): SGHAT, FQNNGV. V dropped 5 bases and J dropped 4; count of bases not matched to a gene: 4. The CDR3 contains 13 residues. The CDR3 region is CASSPPGGETQYF. CDR3 DNA sequence: TGTGCCAGCAGCCCACCAGGGGGAGAGACCCAGTACTTC.

This sequence joins TRBV4-1 and TRBJ2-7; TRBD2 matches at 10 bases. Germline V gene sequence: CDR1 MGHRA, CDR2 YSYEKL. The CDR3 consists of 14 residues. Trimming at V came to 4 bases and at J to 0 bases, leaving 0 bases not matched to a gene. As DNA, the CDR3 is TGCGCCAGCAGCCGGACTAGCGGCTCCTACGAGCAGTACTTC. Amino acid sequence: CASSRTSGSYEQYF.

CDR3: CASSLGYSSYNEQFF. The CDR3 DNA reads as TGTGCCAGCAGCTTGGGGTACAGCTCCTACAATGAGCAGTTCTTC. The gene calls are TRBV5-6 and TRBJ2-1; D not certain. From germline, CDR1 is SGHDT and CDR2 YYEEEE. Trimming took 0 bases from V and 0 from J, leaving 7 bases between them. The CDR3 spans 15 residues.

CDR3 sequence (DNA): TGTGCCTGGAGTGTAGGTGGGGCACCGACTAACTATGGCTACACCTTC. Translating it yields CAWSVGGAPTNYGYTF. This rearrangement joins TRBV30 to TRBJ1-2; D is perhaps TRBD1 (5 bases). Germline assignment: CDR1 GTSNPN and CDR2 SVGIG (reference sequence). This CDR3 has 16 residues. V was trimmed by 0 bases and J by 0 bases, leaving 14 bases between them.

The gene calls are TRBV7-2 and TRBJ2-7; D ambiguous. The CDR3 is made up of 13 amino acids. Trimming shortened V by 4 bases and J by 0 bases, and 7 bases separated the two germline ends. Germline V gene lookup returns CDR1 SGHTA and CDR2 FQGNSA. The CDR3 protein is CASSSLLSYEQYF. CDR3 nucleotide sequence: TGTGCCAGCAGCTCACTTCTCTCCTACGAGCAGTACTTC.

V and J are TRBV6-1 and TRBJ2-1, with D possibly TRBD2 on 5 matching bases. V dropped 3 bases and J dropped 3 bases, with 15 bases sitting between them. CDR3 length: 16 residues. The germline gives CDR1 MNHNS, CDR2 SASEGT. DNA for the CDR3: TGTGCCAGCAGTGATTTGCGGGTAGTGAGCTACAATGAGCAGTTCTTC. Its protein product is CASSDLRVVSYNEQFF.

The sample holds a few counts of this clone. The gene calls are TRBV6-5 and TRBJ1-5; D ambiguous. This CDR3 region has 12 residues. The germline V gene encodes CDR1 MNHEY and CDR2 SVGAGI. The ends were cut back, 5 bases at V and 9 bases at J, with 11 bases in the middle. The CDR3 sequence is CASSPFNGPQHF. Written as DNA, the CDR3 is TGTGCCAGCAGTCCTTTTAACGGGCCCCAGCATTTT.

The chain employs TRBV5-1 and TRBJ2-5; the match to TRBD1 covers 9 bases. The germline CDR1 and CDR2 sequences are SGHRS and YFSETQ. J gave up 8 bases and V 3 bases, and 11 bases lay outside the gene matches. This CDR3 contains 15 residues. CDR3 nucleotides: TGCGCCAGCAGCTCCCCCGGGACAGGGAAGGGAACCCAGTACTTC. Its translation is CASSSPGTGKGTQYF.

The V call is TRBV4-2, the J call TRBJ2-5; 8 bases map to TRBD2. The CDR3 runs to 17 residues. The V segment lost 1 base and the J segment 2 bases; nucleotides outside the gene matches: 9. CDR1 is LGHNA and CDR2 is YNFKEQ in the germline V gene. CDR3 sequence reads: CASSQGGHSGVQETQYF. CDR3 DNA: TGTGCCAGCAGCCAAGGGGGTCATAGCGGGGTTCAAGAGACCCAGTACTTC.

The V gene is TRBV30, the J gene TRBJ1-2; D not certain. This CDR3 has 14 residues. V was pared by 3 bases and J by 8 bases, with 19 bases between. Germline V gene data show CDR1 as GTSNPN and CDR2 as SVGIG (reference sequence). The CDR3 DNA follows: TGTGCCTGGAGCCCACCTAGTACTTACCAAGGCTACACCTTC. Translation gives CAWSPPSTYQGYTF.

A single count supports this clone. Here the CDR3 DNA reads TGTGCCAGCAGCCTCGGCCGGGACAGGTGCTTCTCTTGGTACGAGCAGTACTTC. It encodes CASSLGRDRCFSWYEQYF. The chain has TRBV5-7 and TRBJ2-7, with 8 bases that match TRBD1. TRBV5-7 is an open reading frame whose function is uncertain. V dropped 4 bases and J dropped 4; count of bases not matched to a gene: 19. The CDR3 sequence is 18 residues long.

The chain has TRBV11-2 and TRBJ2-1; no definite D call. Germline assignment: CDR1 SGHAT and CDR2 FQNNGV. Trimming took off 4 bases at V and 5 bases at J, with 12 bases between the two ends. The CDR3 length is 14 residues. The CDR3 is CASSSRLANNEQFF. The CDR3 region has the DNA TGTGCCAGCAGCTCTCGGTTAGCAAACAATGAGCAGTTCTTC.